This T cell receptor (beta chain) derives from a study of blood T cells in healthy people across ages. With a J-beta primer mix and a sample-barcoded 5' primer, a second PCR ran about 7 to 12 cycles. MiXCR, run by TCRdb on the 5' RACE reads, gives a single entry per CDR3 protein. Seen here are more than 800,000 distinct CDR3 sequences, more than 40% observed once, and the top ten hold about 19%. Study results and limitations: TCR beta diversity per million T cells fell roughly linearly with age. Long-lived donors exceeded aged donors in naive CD4+ cells and diversity. Conclusively comparing naive with antigen-experienced cells was impossible with unsorted PBMCs.

Collection of roughly 9.6 milliliters of peripheral blood was performed for each donor. On this clonotype: Its antigen is unknown.

The V gene's germline CDR1 is SQVTM and CDR2 ANQGSEA. Trimming took 5 bases from V and 0 from J, leaving 8 bases between them. This CDR3 has 13 amino acids. Material: blood. The receptor's source is a woman aged 60-75 years in good health. The chain has TRBV29-1 and TRBJ1-5; D is unclear. The CDR3 coding sequence is TGCAGCGTTTGGACGGATAGCAATCAGCCCCAGCATTTT. This codes for CSVWTDSNQPQHF.